This T cell receptor (beta chain) is from a study of Ad26.COV2.S vaccination and SARS-CoV-2 variants. General observations from the study: The analyses of TCR breadth and depth may have understated the size of total T cell responses.

As regards this clone: The antigen is not known.

The V gene's germline CDR1 is SQVTM and CDR2 ANQGSEA. The CDR3 extends over 12 amino acids. Losses at the gene ends were 4 bases for V and 4 bases for J; bases not matched to a gene: 3. Generated by immunoSEQ multiplex PCR, the TCRdb table keeps only in-frame clones and is missing some. This table has more than 150,000 clones, roughly 87% appearing once. The rearrangement joins TRBV29-1 to TRBJ2-7, with 8 bases that match TRBD1. This clonotype originated in a human donor who had recovered from COVID-19. Specimen: peripheral blood, collected after recovery from COVID-19. CDR3 in DNA: TGCAGCGTTGGACAGGGGCGATACGAGCAGTACTTC. Encoded protein: CSVGQGRYEQYF.